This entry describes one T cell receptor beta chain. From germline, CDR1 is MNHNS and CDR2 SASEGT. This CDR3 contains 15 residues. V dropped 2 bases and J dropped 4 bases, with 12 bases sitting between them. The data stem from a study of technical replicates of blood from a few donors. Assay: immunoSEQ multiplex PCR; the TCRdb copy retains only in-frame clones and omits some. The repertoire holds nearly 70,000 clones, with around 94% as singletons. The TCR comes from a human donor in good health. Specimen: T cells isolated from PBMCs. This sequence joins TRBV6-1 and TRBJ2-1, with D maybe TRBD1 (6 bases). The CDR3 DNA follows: TGTGCCAGCAGTGAAAGTTCAGACAGGTACAATGAGCAGTTCTTC. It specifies CASSESSDRYNEQFF.